This T cell receptor beta chain came from a study of post-analysis software for immune sequencing data. Study-wide context: In terms of disease course, relapsing-remitting, secondary progressive and progressive-relapsing multiple sclerosis were included. Study-wide results and limits: Among multiple sclerosis patients, normalized Chao1 diversity was significantly below that of controls. Four to six TRBV segments were more frequent in patients than controls; TRBV5-6, TRBV5-1 and TRBV20-1 belonged to this group.

Worth noting for this clonotype: Its antigen is not known.

Trimming shortened V by 4 bases and J by 0 bases, and 7 bases separated the two germline ends. The CDR3 is 14 residues long. Unique molecular identifiers had been added to the TCR beta cDNA libraries. Each batch of roughly 1 to 10 million T cells produced 500,000 to 550,000 cDNA molecules. MiXCR, run by TCRdb on the PCR reads, gives a single entry per CDR3 protein. The table has about 500,000 distinct CDR3 sequences, around 40% seen once. The specimen was blood. The origin of this receptor is a girl aged 10-17 years with multiple sclerosis. The gene calls are TRBV12-3 or TRBV12-4 and TRBJ2-4; D gene uncertain. In DNA form, the CDR3 reads TGTGCCAGCAGTTCCGGCCTAGCCAAAAACATTCAGTACTTC. Encoded protein: CASSSGLAKNIQYF.